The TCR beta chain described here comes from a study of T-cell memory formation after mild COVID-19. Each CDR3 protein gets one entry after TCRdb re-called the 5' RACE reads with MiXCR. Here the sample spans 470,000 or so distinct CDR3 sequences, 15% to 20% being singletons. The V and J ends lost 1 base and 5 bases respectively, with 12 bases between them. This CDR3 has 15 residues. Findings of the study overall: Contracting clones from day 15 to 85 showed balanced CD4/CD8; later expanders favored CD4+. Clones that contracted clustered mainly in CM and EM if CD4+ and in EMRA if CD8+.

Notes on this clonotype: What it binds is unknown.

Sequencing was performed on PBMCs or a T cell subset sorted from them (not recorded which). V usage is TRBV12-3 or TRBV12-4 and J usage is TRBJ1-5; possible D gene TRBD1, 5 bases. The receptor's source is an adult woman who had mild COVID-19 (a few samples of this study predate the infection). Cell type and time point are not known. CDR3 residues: CASSLEGVGDQPQHF. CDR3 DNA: TGTGCCAGCAGTTTAGAAGGGGTTGGGGATCAGCCCCAGCATTTT.